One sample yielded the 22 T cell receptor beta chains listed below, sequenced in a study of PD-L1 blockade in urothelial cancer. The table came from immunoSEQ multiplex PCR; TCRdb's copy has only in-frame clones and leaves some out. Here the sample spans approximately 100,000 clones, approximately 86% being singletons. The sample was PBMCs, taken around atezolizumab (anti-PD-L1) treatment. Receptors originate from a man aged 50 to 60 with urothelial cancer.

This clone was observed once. The CDR3 nucleotides are TGTGCCAGCAGCCCCAGGGTTGGCAACACCATATATTTT. The encoded protein is CASSPRVGNTIYF. V is TRBV7-2 and J is TRBJ1-3; tentative D call: TRBD1 (5 bases). V lost 5 bases to trimming and J lost 7 bases, with 12 bases between them. The CDR3 extends over 13 amino acids. Germline CDR1 and CDR2: SGHTA and FQGNSA.

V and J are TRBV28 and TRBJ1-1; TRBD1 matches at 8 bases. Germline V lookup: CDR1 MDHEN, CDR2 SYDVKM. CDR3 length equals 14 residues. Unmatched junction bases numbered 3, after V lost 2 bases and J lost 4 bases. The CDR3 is CASSLQGAVTEAFF. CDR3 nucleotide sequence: TGTGCCAGCAGTTTACAGGGGGCGGTCACTGAAGCTTTCTTT. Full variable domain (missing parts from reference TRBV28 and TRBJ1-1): DVKVTQSSRYLVKRTGEKVFLECVQDMDHENMFWYRQDPGLGLRLIYFSYDVKMKEKGDIPEGYSVSREKKERFSLILESASTNQTSMYLCASSLQGAVTEAFFGQGTRLTVV.

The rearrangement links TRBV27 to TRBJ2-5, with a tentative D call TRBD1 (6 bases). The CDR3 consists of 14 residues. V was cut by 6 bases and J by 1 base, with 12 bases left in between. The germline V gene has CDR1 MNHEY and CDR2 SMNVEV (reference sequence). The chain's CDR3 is CASREGTTQETQYF. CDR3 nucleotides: TGTGCCAGCAGGGAAGGGACAACCCAAGAGACCCAGTACTTC.

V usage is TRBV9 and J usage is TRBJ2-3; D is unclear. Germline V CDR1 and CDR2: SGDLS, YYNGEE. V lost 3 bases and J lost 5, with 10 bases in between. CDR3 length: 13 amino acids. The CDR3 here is CASSDWFGDTQYF. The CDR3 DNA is TGTGCCAGCAGCGACTGGTTCGGAGATACGCAGTATTTT.

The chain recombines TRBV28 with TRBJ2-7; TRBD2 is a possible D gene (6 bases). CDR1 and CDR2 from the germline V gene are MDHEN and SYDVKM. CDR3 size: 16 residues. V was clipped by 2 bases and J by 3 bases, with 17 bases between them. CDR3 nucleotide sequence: TGTGCCAGCAGTTTAGGAGGTGGCGGGACCTACTACGAGCAGTACTTC. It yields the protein CASSLGGGGTYYEQYF.

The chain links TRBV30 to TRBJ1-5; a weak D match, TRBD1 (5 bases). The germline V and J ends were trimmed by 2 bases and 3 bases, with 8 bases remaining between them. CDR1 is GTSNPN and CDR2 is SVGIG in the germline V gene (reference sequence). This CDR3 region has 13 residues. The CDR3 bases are TGTGCCTGGAGTCACAGGAACAATCAGCCCCAGCATTTT. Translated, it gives CAWSHRNNQPQHF.

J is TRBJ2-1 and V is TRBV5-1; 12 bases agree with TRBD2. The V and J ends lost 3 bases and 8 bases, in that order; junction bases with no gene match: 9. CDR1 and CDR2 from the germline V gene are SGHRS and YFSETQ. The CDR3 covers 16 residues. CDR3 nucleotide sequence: TGCGCCAGCAGCTCCCTAGCGGGAGGGGACGGGTATGAGCAGTTCTTC. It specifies CASSSLAGGDGYEQFF.

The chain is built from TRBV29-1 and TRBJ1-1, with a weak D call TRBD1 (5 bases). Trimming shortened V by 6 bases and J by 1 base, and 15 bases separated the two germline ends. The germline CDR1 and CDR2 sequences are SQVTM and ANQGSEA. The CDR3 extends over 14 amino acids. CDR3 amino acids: CSVLDGGKNTEAFF. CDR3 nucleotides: TGCAGCGTCCTAGACGGGGGAAAGAACACTGAAGCTTTCTTT.

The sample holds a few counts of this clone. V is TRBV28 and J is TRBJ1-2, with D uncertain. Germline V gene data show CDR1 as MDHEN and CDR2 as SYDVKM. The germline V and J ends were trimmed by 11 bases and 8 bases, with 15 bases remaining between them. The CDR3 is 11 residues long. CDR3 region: CAAGGNPGYTF. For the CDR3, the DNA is TGTGCCGCAGGAGGGAATCCCGGCTACACCTTC.

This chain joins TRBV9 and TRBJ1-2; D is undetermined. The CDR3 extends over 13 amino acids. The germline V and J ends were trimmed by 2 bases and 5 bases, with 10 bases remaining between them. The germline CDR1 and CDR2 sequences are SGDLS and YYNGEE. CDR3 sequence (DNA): TGTGCCAGCAGCGTTGGGCCAGAGTATGGCTACACCTTC. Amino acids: CASSVGPEYGYTF.

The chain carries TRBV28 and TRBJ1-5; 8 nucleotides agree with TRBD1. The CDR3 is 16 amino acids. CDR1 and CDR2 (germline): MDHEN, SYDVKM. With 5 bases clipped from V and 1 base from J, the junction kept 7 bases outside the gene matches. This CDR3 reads CASSNLRTGSNQPQHF. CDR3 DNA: TGTGCCAGCAGTAATCTCCGGACAGGGAGCAATCAGCCCCAGCATTTT.

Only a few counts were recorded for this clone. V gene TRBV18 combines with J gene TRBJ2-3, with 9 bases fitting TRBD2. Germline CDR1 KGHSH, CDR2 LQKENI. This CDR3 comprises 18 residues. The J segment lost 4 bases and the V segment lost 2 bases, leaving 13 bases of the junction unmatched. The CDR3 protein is CASSPIMTSGNGADTQYF. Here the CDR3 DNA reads TGTGCCAGCTCACCAATTATGACTAGCGGAAACGGGGCAGATACGCAGTATTTT.

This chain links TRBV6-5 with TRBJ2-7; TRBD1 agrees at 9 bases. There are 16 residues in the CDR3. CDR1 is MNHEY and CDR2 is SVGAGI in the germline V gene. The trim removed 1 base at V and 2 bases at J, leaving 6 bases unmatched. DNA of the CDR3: TGTGCCAGCAGTTACTTATCGGGACAGGGCACCTACGAGCAGTACTTC. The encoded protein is CASSYLSGQGTYEQYF.

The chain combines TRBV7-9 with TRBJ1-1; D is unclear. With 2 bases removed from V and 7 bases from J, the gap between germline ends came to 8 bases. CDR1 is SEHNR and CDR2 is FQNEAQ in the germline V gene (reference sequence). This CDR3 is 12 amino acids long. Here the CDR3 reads CASSLTEFEAFF. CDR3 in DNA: TGTGCCAGCAGCTTAACAGAATTTGAAGCTTTCTTT.

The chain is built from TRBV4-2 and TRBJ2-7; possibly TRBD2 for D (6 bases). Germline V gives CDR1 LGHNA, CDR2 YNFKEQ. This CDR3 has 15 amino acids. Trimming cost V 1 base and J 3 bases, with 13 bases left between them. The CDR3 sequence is CASSQGLAISYEQYF. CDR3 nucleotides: TGTGCCAGCAGCCAAGGTCTAGCGATCAGCTACGAGCAGTACTTC.

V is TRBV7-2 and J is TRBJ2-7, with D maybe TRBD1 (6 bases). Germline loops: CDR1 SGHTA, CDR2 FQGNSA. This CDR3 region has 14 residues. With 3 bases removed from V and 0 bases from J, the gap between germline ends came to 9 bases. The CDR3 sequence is CASSFQGSSYEQYF. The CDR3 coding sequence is TGTGCCAGCAGCTTCCAGGGGAGCTCCTACGAGCAGTACTTC.

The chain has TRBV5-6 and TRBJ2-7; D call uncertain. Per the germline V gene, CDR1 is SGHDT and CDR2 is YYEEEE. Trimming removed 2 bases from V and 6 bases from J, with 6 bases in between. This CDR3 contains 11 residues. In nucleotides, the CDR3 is TGTGCCAGCAGCTTACGAGGCGAGCAGTACTTC. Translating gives CASSLRGEQYF.

The CDR3 is CAWAGGLDYEQYF. CDR3 bases: TGTGCCTGGGCCGGTGGACTAGACTACGAGCAGTACTTC. This rearrangement joins TRBV30 to TRBJ2-7; 7 bases line up with TRBD2. The CDR3 runs 13 residues. The trim removed 5 bases at V and 3 bases at J, leaving 7 bases unmatched. The germline CDR1 and CDR2 sequences are GTSNPN and SVGIG (reference sequence).

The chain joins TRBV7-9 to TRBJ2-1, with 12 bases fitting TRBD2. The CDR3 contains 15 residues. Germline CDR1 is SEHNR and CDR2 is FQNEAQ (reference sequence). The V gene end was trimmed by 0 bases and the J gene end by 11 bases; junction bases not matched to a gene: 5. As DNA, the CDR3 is TGTGCCAGCAGCTTAGCGGGGGGGACTAGCGGGCAGCAGTTCTTC. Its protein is CASSLAGGTSGQQFF.

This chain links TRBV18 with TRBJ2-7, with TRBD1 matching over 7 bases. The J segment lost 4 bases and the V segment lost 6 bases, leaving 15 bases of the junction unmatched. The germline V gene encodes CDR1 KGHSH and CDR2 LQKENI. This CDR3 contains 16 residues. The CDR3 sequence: CASSTSAGGTTYEQYF. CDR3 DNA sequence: TGTGCCAGCTCCACCAGCGCAGGGGGTACTACTTACGAGCAGTACTTC.

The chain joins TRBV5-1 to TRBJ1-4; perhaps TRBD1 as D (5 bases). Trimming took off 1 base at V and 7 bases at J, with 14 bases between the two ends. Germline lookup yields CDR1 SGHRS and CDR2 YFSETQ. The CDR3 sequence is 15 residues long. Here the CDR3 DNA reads TGCGCCAGCAGCTTGAAGGCAGGGCAGCTTGAAAAACTGTTTTTT. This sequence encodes CASSLKAGQLEKLFF.

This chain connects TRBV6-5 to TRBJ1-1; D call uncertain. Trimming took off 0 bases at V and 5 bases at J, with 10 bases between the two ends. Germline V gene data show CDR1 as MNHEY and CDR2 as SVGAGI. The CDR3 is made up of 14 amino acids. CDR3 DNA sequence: TGTGCCAGCAGTTACTCCCCTTCTGTGACTGAAGCTTTCTTT. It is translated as CASSYSPSVTEAFF.